This T cell receptor (beta chain) was recovered during a study of shared clonotypes between healthy human individuals. The naive CD8 subset, CD45RO-negative cells positively selected for CCR7, excluded terminally differentiated effector memory CD45RA+ cells. Some clones are missing from TCRdb's copy, which holds only in-frame ones; the method was immunoSEQ multiplex PCR. The sample contains around 2.1 million clones, approximately 94% of which appear only once. V was clipped by 3 bases and J by 7 bases, with 19 bases between them. The length of the CDR3 is 14 residues. Looked up from germline, CDR1 is GTSNPN and CDR2 is SVGIG (reference sequence).

This sequence was found in a man between 18 and 29 years old in good health. Some clones in this sample may be carry-over from other donors' samples. The chain carries TRBV30 and TRBJ2-7, with D maybe TRBD1 (5 bases). The sample was naive CD8+ T cells from PBMCs. The CDR3 sequence is CAWRVQGPWVEQYF. The DNA of the CDR3 is TGTGCCTGGAGGGTGCAGGGCCCCTGGGTGGAGCAGTACTTC.